Only a few counts were recorded for the clone carrying this T cell receptor (beta chain). The data were obtained in a study of patients and donors after allogeneic stem cell transplantation. TCRdb recomputed calls from the RT-PCR reads with MiXCR, one row per CDR3 protein. The sample lists approximately 160,000 distinct CDR3 sequences; 30% were seen once. The sequence was collected from a human donor who was either an allogeneic HSCT recipient or a stem cell or donor lymphocyte infusion donor (not recorded which). It is not recorded whose cells these are; they may come from a transplant donor. The sequencing input was blood, either unsorted or a sorted T cell fraction (not recorded which).

CDR3 in DNA: TGTGCCAGCAGTTTCAAAGGGGGCGGGTCGAGGGAAAAACTGTTTTTT. Amino acid sequence: CASSFKGGGSREKLFF. This chain connects TRBV12-3 or TRBV12-4 to TRBJ1-4; 7 nucleotides line up with TRBD1. The J segment lost 8 bases and the V segment lost 3 bases, leaving 12 bases of the junction unmatched. The CDR3 has 16 residues.